This TCR beta chain was sequenced in a study of T cells in Graves' hyperthyroidism and ophthalmopathy. Trimming shortened V by 8 bases and J by 0 bases, and 14 bases separated the two germline ends. This CDR3 spans 16 amino acids. CDR1 is SGHTA and CDR2 is FQGNSA in the germline V gene. Overall study findings and caveats: Most thyroid clonotypes with frequency above 0.001 were detected in blood.

No progression to ophthalmopathy during 18 months of follow-up defined stable disease. Points on this clonotype: Its antigen remains unidentified.

RNA transcripts served as the template for amplifying TCR beta CDR3 regions. Carried out on the TCR CDR3, a first-round RT-PCR used the HTBI primer set. TCRdb independently ran MiXCR on the multiplex PCR reads; one entry per CDR3 protein. The table records under 650,000 distinct CDR3 sequences, 15% to 20% of them present only once. Sequencing used blood. The clonotype comes from a woman aged 25 to 45 with Graves' hyperthyroidism. The chain carries TRBV7-2 and TRBJ2-6; no clear D. The CDR3 region is CASGRAPNSGANVLTF. The CDR3 nucleotides are TGTGCCAGCGGCCGGGCTCCAAACTCTGGGGCCAACGTCCTGACTTTC.